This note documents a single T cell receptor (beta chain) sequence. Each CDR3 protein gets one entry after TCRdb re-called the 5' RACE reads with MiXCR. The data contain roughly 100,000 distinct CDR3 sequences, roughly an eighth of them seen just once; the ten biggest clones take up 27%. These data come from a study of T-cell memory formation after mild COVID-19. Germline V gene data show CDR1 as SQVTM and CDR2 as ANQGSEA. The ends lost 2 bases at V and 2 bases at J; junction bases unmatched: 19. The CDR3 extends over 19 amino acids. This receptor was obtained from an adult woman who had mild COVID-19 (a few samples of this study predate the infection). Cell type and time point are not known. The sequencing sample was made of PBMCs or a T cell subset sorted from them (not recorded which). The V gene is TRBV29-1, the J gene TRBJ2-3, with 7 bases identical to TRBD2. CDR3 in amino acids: CSVEPPPSGGGGFTDTQYF. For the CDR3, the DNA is TGCAGCGTTGAACCCCCGCCATCAGGCGGCGGGGGATTCACAGATACGCAGTATTTT.